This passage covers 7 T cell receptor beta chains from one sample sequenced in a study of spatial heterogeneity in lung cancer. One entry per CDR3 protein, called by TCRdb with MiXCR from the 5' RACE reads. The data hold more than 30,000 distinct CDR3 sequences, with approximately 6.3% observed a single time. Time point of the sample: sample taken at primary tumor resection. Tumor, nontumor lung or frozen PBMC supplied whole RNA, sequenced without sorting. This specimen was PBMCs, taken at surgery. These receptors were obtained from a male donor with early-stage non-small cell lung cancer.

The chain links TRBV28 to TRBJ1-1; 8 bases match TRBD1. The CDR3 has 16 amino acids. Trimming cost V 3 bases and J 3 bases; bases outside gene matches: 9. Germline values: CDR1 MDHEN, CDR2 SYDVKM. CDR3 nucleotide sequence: TGTGCCAGCAGTTTGGGGGCAGGGGGCGCGTACACTGAAGCTTTCTTT. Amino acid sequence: CASSLGAGGAYTEAFF.

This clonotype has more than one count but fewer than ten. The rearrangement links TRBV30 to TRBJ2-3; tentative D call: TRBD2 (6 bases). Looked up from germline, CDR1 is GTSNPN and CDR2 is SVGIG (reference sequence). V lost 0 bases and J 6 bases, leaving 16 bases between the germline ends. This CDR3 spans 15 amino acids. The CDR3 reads CAWSVVRRGGDTQYF. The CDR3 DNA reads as TGTGCCTGGAGTGTAGTTAGGCGGGGAGGCGATACGCAGTATTTT.

CDR3 bases: TGTGCCAGCAGTTATCCCGCCGGGGAGCTGTTTTTT. As protein: CASSYPAGELFF. The rearrangement links TRBV6-5 to TRBJ2-2, with D unresolved. The CDR3 loop spans 12 amino acids. V shed 3 bases and J shed 6 bases, with 5 bases lying between them. The germline gives CDR1 MNHEY, CDR2 SVGAGI.

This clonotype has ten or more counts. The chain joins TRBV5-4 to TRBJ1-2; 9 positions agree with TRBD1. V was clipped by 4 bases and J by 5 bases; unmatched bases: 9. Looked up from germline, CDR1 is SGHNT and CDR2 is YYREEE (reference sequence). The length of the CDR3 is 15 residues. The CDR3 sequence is CASSAPGQGQYGYTF. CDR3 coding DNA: TGTGCCAGCAGCGCTCCTGGACAGGGGCAATATGGCTACACCTTC. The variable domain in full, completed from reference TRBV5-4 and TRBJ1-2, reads ETGVTQSPTHLIKTRGQQVTLRCSSQSGHNTVSWYQQALGQGPQFIFQYYREEENGRGNFPPRFSGLQFPNYSSELNVNALELDDSALYLCASSAPGQGQYGYTFGSGTRLTVV.

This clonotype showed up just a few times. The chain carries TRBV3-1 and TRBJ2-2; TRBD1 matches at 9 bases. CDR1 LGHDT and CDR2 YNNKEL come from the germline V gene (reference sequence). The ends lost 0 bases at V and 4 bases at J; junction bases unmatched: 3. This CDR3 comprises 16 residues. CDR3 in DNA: TGTGCCAGCAGCCAAGATCGACAGGGGGGCACCGGGGAGCTGTTTTTT. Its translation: CASSQDRQGGTGELFF.

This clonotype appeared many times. The CDR3 region has the DNA TGTGCCAGCAGCTTAGCGGACAGAAACAATCCACCCCTCCACTTT. It is translated as CASSLADRNNPPLHF. J is TRBJ1-6 and V is TRBV7-9; perhaps TRBD1 as D (6 bases). Germline loops: CDR1 SEHNR, CDR2 FQNEAQ (reference sequence). CDR3 length equals 15 residues. Trimming shortened V by 0 bases and J by 11 bases, and 14 bases separated the two germline ends. Full variable domain (outside the CDR3, taken from reference TRBV7-9 and TRBJ1-6): DTGVSQNPRHKITKRGQNVTFRCDPISEHNRLYWYRQTLGQGPEFLTYFQNEAQLEKSRLLSDRFSAERPKGSFSTLEIQRTEQGDSAMYLCASSLADRNNPPLHFGNGTRLTVT.

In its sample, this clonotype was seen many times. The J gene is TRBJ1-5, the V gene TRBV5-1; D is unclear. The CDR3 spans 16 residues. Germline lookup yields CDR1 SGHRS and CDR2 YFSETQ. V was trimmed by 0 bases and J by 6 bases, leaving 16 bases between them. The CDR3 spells CASSLGDSSGIQPQHF. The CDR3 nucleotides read TGCGCCAGCAGCTTGGGGGATTCGAGCGGGATTCAGCCCCAGCATTTT.